The next 21 T cell receptor beta chains were all read from a single sample in a study of graft-versus-host responses after intestinal transplantation. Sequencing was performed with immunoSEQ multiplex PCR; in TCRdb, only in-frame clones are kept and a portion is missing. This table holds fewer than 130,000 clones, about 94% found once. No antigen is known for these receptors. This specimen was unstimulated CD8+ T cells sorted from spleen or lymph node cells, taken before intestinal transplant. All receptors derive from a human donor who received an intestinal transplant.

The chain recombines TRBV28 with TRBJ1-3, with 8 bases that match TRBD1. J gave up 3 bases and V 2 bases, and 3 bases lay outside the gene matches. The CDR3 runs 15 residues. From germline, CDR1 is MDHEN and CDR2 SYDVKM. The CDR3 sequence is CASSLETGVGNTIYF. As DNA, the CDR3 is TGTGCCAGCAGTTTAGAGACAGGGGTTGGAAACACCATATATTTT.

This clone was counted once. The CDR3 region is CASSGPGQGTREQYF. The CDR3 nucleotides read TGTGCCAGCAGCGGGCCGGGACAGGGTACGAGGGAGCAGTACTTC. V is TRBV2 and J is TRBJ2-7, with TRBD1 matching 9 bases. J lost 7 bases, V lost 6 bases, and 13 bases had no gene match. The CDR3 consists of 15 residues. Germline V gene data show CDR1 as SNHLY and CDR2 as FYNNEI.

This chain links TRBV27 with TRBJ1-1, with D possibly TRBD1 on 5 matching bases. The germline V and J ends were trimmed by 2 bases and 5 bases, with 9 bases remaining between them. CDR1 is MNHEY and CDR2 is SMNVEV in the germline V gene (reference sequence). The CDR3 consists of 13 residues. The CDR3 here is CASSLQEGTEAFF. In nucleotides, the CDR3 is TGTGCCAGCAGTTTACAAGAGGGGACTGAAGCTTTCTTT.

Sample share makes this clone medium-sized. The genes are TRBV6-1 and TRBJ2-7, with D tentatively TRBD2 (5 bases). This CDR3 region has 13 residues. V was pared by 2 bases and J by 3 bases, with 8 bases between. Germline V gene sequence: CDR1 MNHNS, CDR2 SASEGT. CDR3: CASSESEDYEQYF. The CDR3 DNA sequence: TGTGCCAGCAGTGAATCGGAGGACTACGAGCAGTACTTC.

The chain recombines TRBV28 with TRBJ2-3; a possible D gene is TRBD2 (5 bases). Trimming removed 3 bases from V and 1 base from J, with 11 bases in between. Germline assignment: CDR1 MDHEN and CDR2 SYDVKM. This CDR3 region has 15 residues. CDR3 in DNA: TGTGCCAGCAGTTTTTTCGCGGGCCGCACAGATACGCAGTATTTT. Protein: CASSFFAGRTDTQYF.

The V and J genes are TRBV5-6 and TRBJ1-2; 8 bases line up with TRBD1. J gave up 7 bases and V 3 bases, and 5 bases lay outside the gene matches. The CDR3 totals 13 residues. From germline, CDR1 is SGHDT and CDR2 YYEEEE. CDR3 sequence: CASSYPQGAGYTF. The CDR3 DNA follows: TGTGCCAGCAGCTATCCCCAGGGGGCTGGCTACACCTTC.

The gene calls are TRBV4-1 and TRBJ2-5; possible D gene TRBD1, 5 bases. This CDR3 spans 15 amino acids. V dropped 0 bases and J dropped 5 bases, with 13 bases sitting between them. In germline, CDR1 is MGHRA, CDR2 YSYEKL. The CDR3 region has the DNA TGCGCCAGCAGCCAAGATAGGGGAAGTGGGGAGACCCAGTACTTC. This codes for CASSQDRGSGETQYF.

The chain couples TRBV5-6 to TRBJ1-2; 10 positions match TRBD1. The germline V gene encodes CDR1 SGHDT and CDR2 YYEEEE. The J segment lost 3 bases and the V segment lost 5 bases, leaving 7 bases of the junction unmatched. The CDR3 contains 15 residues. The CDR3, as DNA: TGTGCCAGCAGACAAGGGACAGGGGTGGACTATGGCTACACCTTC. Protein product: CASRQGTGVDYGYTF.

The chain links TRBV2 to TRBJ1-4; D uncertain. Per the germline V gene, CDR1 is SNHLY and CDR2 is FYNNEI. Trimming removed 5 bases from V and 0 bases from J, with 7 bases in between. This CDR3 is built from 14 residues. CDR3 coding DNA: TGTGCCAGCAGTCAAATCGCAACTAATGAAAAACTGTTTTTT. Translating it yields CASSQIATNEKLFF.

The rearrangement joins TRBV9 to TRBJ2-5; weak D call: TRBD2 (5 bases). The CDR3 is 15 residues long. Trimming cost V 0 bases and J 5 bases, with 14 bases left between them. Germline V lookup: CDR1 SGDLS, CDR2 YYNGEE. The CDR3 sequence: CASSVGGGGYETQYF. In nucleotides, the CDR3 is TGTGCCAGCAGCGTAGGTGGTGGAGGATACGAGACCCAGTACTTC. The entire variable domain, with the rest obtained from reference TRBV9 and TRBJ2-5, is as follows: DSGVTQTPKHLITATGQRVTLRCSPRSGDLSVYWYQQSLDQGLQFLIQYYNGEERAKGNILERFSAQQFPDLHSELNLSSLELGDSALYFCASSVGGGGYETQYFGPGTRLLVL.

The chain is built from TRBV27 and TRBJ2-2, with 7 bases matching TRBD2. CDR1 and CDR2 (germline): MNHEY, SMNVEV (reference sequence). J lost 3 bases, V lost 4 bases, and 14 bases had no gene match. The CDR3 spans 18 residues. The CDR3 region is CASSSHTHRAGYTGELFF. The CDR3 coding sequence is TGTGCCAGCAGTTCCCACACCCATCGAGCGGGGTACACCGGGGAGCTGTTTTTT.

The chain uses TRBV27 and TRBJ2-1; 7 nucleotides match TRBD2. The CDR3 runs to 16 residues. V lost 0 bases and J lost 8; bases outside the gene matches: 10. Looked up from germline, CDR1 is MNHEY and CDR2 is SMNVEV (reference sequence). The CDR3 DNA reads TGTGCCAGCAGTTTATCTTTTACTAGCGTCGCCGATGAGCAGTTCTTC. It specifies CASSLSFTSVADEQFF.

The chain couples TRBV15 to TRBJ2-1; D is uncertain. The germline V gene encodes CDR1 LNHNV and CDR2 YYDKDF (reference sequence). The CDR3 length is 12 residues. The V and J ends lost 0 bases and 8 bases respectively, with 5 bases between them. CDR3: CATSRDHYEQFF. CDR3 coding DNA: TGTGCCACCAGCAGAGATCACTATGAGCAGTTCTTC.

The V call is TRBV29-1, the J call TRBJ2-7; D not certain. Germline-derived CDR1 and CDR2 are SQVTM and ANQGSEA. Trimming cost V 1 base and J 4 bases, with 11 bases left between them. The length of the CDR3 is 13 residues. In nucleotides, the CDR3 is TGCAGCGTTGAAGGGCAGAGCTCATACGAGCAGTACTTC. Translated, it gives CSVEGQSSYEQYF.

The rearrangement joins TRBV12-5 to TRBJ2-7; 10 nucleotides match TRBD2. V was pared by 5 bases and J by 1 base, with 2 bases of the junction left unmatched. CDR1 is LGHNT and CDR2 is FRNRAP in the germline V gene. This CDR3 has 14 residues. The CDR3 region is CASGPSGSSYEQYF. Here the CDR3 DNA reads TGTGCTAGTGGTCCTAGCGGGAGTTCCTACGAGCAGTACTTC.

The DNA for the CDR3 is TGTGCCAGTAGTCCCAATCAGGGGGATCAGCCCCAGCATTTT. It codes for CASSPNQGDQPQHF. The chain is built from TRBV19 and TRBJ1-5; 7 nucleotides align to TRBD1. Germline CDR1 LNHDA, CDR2 SQIVND (reference sequence). Trimming cost V 5 bases and J 5 bases; bases outside gene matches: 6. CDR3 size: 14 residues.

The chain carries TRBV27 and TRBJ1-5, with D possibly matching TRBD1 (6 bases). V lost 3 bases and J 7 bases, leaving 16 bases between the germline ends. In germline, CDR1 is MNHEY, CDR2 SMNVEV (reference sequence). The CDR3 loop spans 15 amino acids. This CDR3 is CASSLGGGPGQPQHF. CDR3 coding DNA: TGTGCCAGCAGTTTGGGCGGGGGGCCAGGGCAGCCCCAGCATTTT.

V is TRBV12-2 and J is TRBJ1-1. TRBV12-2 corresponds to a pseudogene. This CDR3 has 13 residues. Written as DNA, the CDR3 is TGTGCAAGTCGCCCTCGTAGACTCGCTGAAGCTTTCTTT. The encoded protein is CASRPRRLAEAFF.

The rearrangement links TRBV2 to TRBJ2-6; D ambiguous. There are 16 residues in the CDR3. From germline, CDR1 is SNHLY and CDR2 FYNNEI. Between the trimmed V and J ends, which lost 3 bases and 3 bases, there was a span of 12 bases. CDR3 amino acids: CASSDGLGRGANVLTF. CDR3 DNA: TGTGCCAGCAGTGACGGTTTAGGGCGTGGGGCCAACGTCCTGACTTTC.

This chain connects TRBV7-9 to TRBJ2-7, with 8 positions matching TRBD1. With V trimmed by 6 bases and J by 5 bases, 6 bases remained unmatched. This CDR3 region has 13 residues. Germline CDR1 is SEHNR and CDR2 is FQNEAQ (reference sequence). The CDR3 DNA sequence: TGTGCCAGCAGGGCAGGGGGCTCGGACGAGCAGTACTTC. It translates to CASRAGGSDEQYF.

This sequence joins TRBV6-5 and TRBJ1-4; no reliable D call. Between the trimmed V and J ends, which lost 4 bases and 0 bases, there was a span of 12 bases. The germline V gene has CDR1 MNHEY and CDR2 SVGAGI. The CDR3 contains 16 residues. CDR3 protein: CASSSSWGATNEKLFF. The CDR3 bases are TGTGCCAGCAGTTCCAGTTGGGGTGCAACTAATGAAAAACTGTTTTTT.